This record looks at one T cell receptor beta chain sequence and its context. Its cognate antigen is unknown. TCRdb recomputed calls from the reads with MiXCR, one row per CDR3 protein. The sample yields 700,000 to 950,000 distinct CDR3 sequences, approximately 29% seen once. These data originate in a study of T cell repertoires in cytomegalovirus infection. Turning to the study itself: Indicated by public TCR beta signatures were CMV infection and matching HLA type.

Overall study results and limits: Carriers of CMV plus the relevant HLA were identified by cumulative public TCR beta family frequency. The ex vivo response showed dominance by HLA-C-restricted CMV-specific TCR beta clonotypes.

The ends were cut back, 5 bases at V and 5 bases at J, with 12 bases in the middle. The CDR3 loop spans 12 amino acids. Germline V gives CDR1 SQVTM, CDR2 ANQGSEA. The sequencing used cultured CD8+ T cells from PBMCs, collected from culture after CMV antigen stimulation. This chain connects TRBV29-1 to TRBJ1-2; no definite D call. This TCR was recovered from a human donor in good health (CMV status not recorded). Some clones in this sample may be carry-over from other donors' samples. The CDR3 reads CSVPTREYGYTF. The CDR3 DNA follows: TGCAGCGTTCCCACCCGGGAATATGGCTACACCTTC.